The entry below gives a single T cell receptor (beta chain) sequence along with its context. Its cognate antigen is unknown. The CDR3 is 15 amino acids. The germline CDR1 and CDR2 sequences are SGHNT and YYREEE (reference sequence). This specimen belongs to a study of monozygotic twins with inflammatory bowel disease. A 6-nucleotide sample barcode was carried by the UMIs, which template switching added. Nested PCRs of approximately 16 and 10 cycles, two in total, were run on TCRalpha and TCRbeta cDNA. TCRdb re-called the 5' RACE reads and shows each CDR3 protein once, DNA omitted. Its table records approximately 390,000 distinct CDR3 sequences. Study-wide points: Different T cell subtypes could not be distinguished. Repertoire similarity was not found to differ between concordant and discordant twins, possibly from limited power.

The TCR was taken from a human donor with ulcerative colitis or Crohn's disease, or a healthy co-twin of an affected twin (not recorded which). The genes are TRBV5-4 and TRBJ2-2; TCRdb designates TRBD1, a call that cannot be tested without DNA. Sequenced input: blood. CDR3 sequence reads: CASSHGTANTGELFF.